What follows describes a single T cell receptor (beta chain). Its antigen is currently unknown. The CDR3 runs 11 residues. With 4 bases removed from V and 10 bases from J, the gap between germline ends came to 8 bases. Looked up from germline, CDR1 is MDHEN and CDR2 is SYDVKM. These data come from a study of shared clonotypes between healthy human individuals. On the study more broadly: CD8 memory received one plate per donor, CD8 naive two, CD4 memory three and CD4 naive three. Study findings and constraints: Clonotypes shared by all four sorted-subset donors had higher generation probabilities than non-shared clonotypes.

Data came from immunoSEQ multiplex PCR; TCRdb stores just in-frame clones and leaves some out. The table lists around 720,000 clones, roughly 73% of them singletons. The genes are TRBV28 and TRBJ2-1, with no clear D. Specimen: memory CD4+ T cells sorted from blood. Subset noted: CD45RA-negative fraction. The source of this sequence is a woman in her 30s in good health. The CDR3 nucleotides are TGTGCCAGCAGTTCCCCGTTCGAGCAGTTCTTC. Translating gives CASSSPFEQFF.